What follows are 3 T cell receptor beta chains derived from one specimen sequenced in a study of blood T cells in healthy people across ages. The use of a sample-barcoded 5' primer and a J-beta primer mix characterized a second PCR of roughly 7 to 12 cycles. In TCRdb, the 5' RACE reads were re-called with MiXCR into one record per CDR3 protein. The sample records 750,000 to 950,000 distinct CDR3 sequences, around a quarter being singletons. These data also formed part of another study, on T cells of mothers and their children.

The sample consisted of blood. These receptors came from a boy between 10 and 17 years old in good health.

The chain employs TRBV29-1 and TRBJ2-1; 7 nucleotides agree with TRBD1. The V and J ends lost 6 bases and 4 bases, in that order; junction bases with no gene match: 6. CDR1 SQVTM and CDR2 ANQGSEA come from the germline V gene. This CDR3 contains 13 residues. CDR3 bases: TGCAGCGTCATGACAGGGTGGTACAATGAGCAGTTCTTC. Encoded protein: CSVMTGWYNEQFF.

The chain couples TRBV12-3 or TRBV12-4 to TRBJ2-5; 10 bases are shared with TRBD1. V trimming: 5 bases; J trimming: 5 bases; junction bases outside the gene matches: 8. The CDR3 extends over 15 amino acids. The CDR3 DNA follows: TGTGCCAGCAGTCCCGGGACAGGGGAGAGGGAGACCCAGTACTTC. This codes for CASSPGTGERETQYF.

The V call is TRBV5-1, the J call TRBJ1-6; D is undetermined. Per the germline V gene, CDR1 is SGHRS and CDR2 is YFSETQ. The CDR3 length is 12 residues. Between the trimmed V and J ends, which lost 5 bases and 10 bases, there was a span of 10 bases. CDR3 sequence: CASSWRESPLHF. CDR3 nucleotide sequence: TGCGCCAGCAGTTGGAGGGAATCACCCCTCCACTTT. Full variable domain (remainder filled in from reference TRBV5-1 and TRBJ1-6): KAGVTQTPRYLIKTRGQQVTLSCSPISGHRSVSWYQQTPGQGLQFLFEYFSETQRNKGNFPGRFSGRQFSNSRSEMNVSTLELGDSALYLCASSWRESPLHFGNGTRLTVT.